The clone carrying this T cell receptor beta chain occurred a few times. As handled by the study authors: Amplification from reference gene primers served as the basis for estimated nucleated cell counts. Clones were read by immunoSEQ multiplex PCR, and TCRdb kept only the in-frame ones, dropping some. From that table come the V and J calls and clone size; the DNA was used to work out D and trimming. Found here are 180,000 or so clones, approximately 90% of them singletons; the top ten hold 0.99%. These data belong to a study of blood T cell repertoires in COVID-19. Looking at the study overall: Acute and convalescent COVID-19 samples came from the United States, Italy and Spain. PBMCs, B-cell-depleted T cells, or T cells were the source of the cDNA or gDNA that made up the material.

The germline V gene encodes CDR1 KGHSH and CDR2 LQKENI. This CDR3 comprises 14 residues. Deletions cut 5 bases from V and 1 base from J, with 11 bases between. The rearrangement uses TRBV18 and TRBJ1-1; no reliable D call. This TCR was sampled from a man in his late teens or twenties with acute or convalescent COVID-19. Sequencing was done on a sample of peripheral blood. CDR3 in DNA: TGTGCCAGCTCAGAATTCGGAGAGAACACTGAAGCTTTCTTT. As protein: CASSEFGENTEAFF.